The 9 T cell receptor beta chains below come from one sample, sequenced in a study of Graves' ophthalmopathy and Graves' hyperthyroidism. Using RNA transcripts, the TCR beta CDR3 regions were amplified. RT-PCR in the first round used HTBI primers; a second-round multiplex PCR followed. TCRdb reanalysed the multiplex PCR reads using MiXCR and keeps one entry per CDR3 protein. The sample has over a million distinct CDR3 sequences, about two fifths seen once. The sample taken for sequencing was peripheral blood or thyroid tissue (not recorded which). These receptors were obtained from an adult man with Graves' hyperthyroidism.

This chain links TRBV7-2 with TRBJ1-1; perhaps TRBD1 as D (5 bases). Trimming shortened V by 5 bases and J by 2 bases, and 36 bases separated the two germline ends. CDR1 is SGHTA and CDR2 is FQGNSA in the germline V gene. The CDR3 runs to 22 residues. The CDR3 sequence: CASSISGANTGELLGRNTEAFF. The CDR3 DNA is TGTGCCAGCAGCATAAGCGGGGCGAACACCGGGGAGCTGTTGGGTAGAAACACTGAAGCTTTCTTT. Full variable domain (remainder filled in from reference TRBV7-2 and TRBJ1-1): GAGVSQSPSNKVTEKGKDVELRCDPISGHTALYWYRQSLGQGLEFLIYFQGNSAPDKSGLPSDRFSAERTGGSVSTLTIQRTQQEDSAVYLCASSISGANTGELLGRNTEAFFGQGTRLTVV.

This clonotype was recorded at least ten times. V gene TRBV7-9 combines with J gene TRBJ2-5; tentative D call: TRBD1 (6 bases). The CDR3 has 15 residues. V lost 5 bases and J lost 0, with 13 bases in between. Germline CDR1 and CDR2: SEHNR and FQNEAQ (reference sequence). CDR3 nucleotides: TGTGCCAGCAGCCCCCGGACAGAGTACCAAGAGACCCAGTACTTC. It encodes CASSPRTEYQETQYF.

J is TRBJ2-3 and V is TRBV9, with D uncertain. Per the germline V gene, CDR1 is SGDLS and CDR2 is YYNGEE. V dropped 1 base and J dropped 2 bases, with 8 bases sitting between them. The CDR3 covers 14 residues. As DNA, the CDR3 is TGTGCCAGCAGCGTATCAAGCCCCACAGATACGCAGTATTTT. Its translation: CASSVSSPTDTQYF.

This clonotype was observed a handful of times. The chain carries TRBV3-1 and TRBJ1-2, with 9 bases matching TRBD1. CDR3 length equals 16 residues. Losses at the gene ends were 4 bases for V and 5 bases for J; bases not matched to a gene: 11. Germline lookup yields CDR1 LGHDT and CDR2 YNNKEL (reference sequence). CDR3 protein: CASSPRSRGTGYGYTF. CDR3 bases: TGTGCCAGCAGCCCCAGGAGCAGGGGGACAGGGTATGGCTACACCTTC.

This clonotype has a handful of counts. A much larger clonotype is one base distant, so this may be a read error. This chain uses TRBV24-1 with TRBJ2-2; D is perhaps TRBD1 or TRBD2 (6 bases each). Looked up from germline, CDR1 is KGHDR and CDR2 is SFDVKD. The V end was cut by 7 bases, the J end by 2 bases, with 13 bases between. This CDR3 spans 15 amino acids. The CDR3: CATRGGSPNTGELFF. The CDR3 nucleotides are TGTGCCACCAGAGGGGGGTCCCCAAACACCGGGGAGCTGTTTTTT.

The CDR3 DNA sequence: TGTGCCACCAGTGGGGGGCGGGACTACGAGCAGTACTTC. Encoded protein: CATSGGRDYEQYF. V is TRBV24-1 and J is TRBJ2-7; D possibly uses TRBD1 or TRBD2 (6 bases each). Germline CDR1 reads KGHDR; CDR2 reads SFDVKD. The CDR3 is 13 residues long. V lost 5 bases to trimming and J lost 3 bases, with 10 bases between them.

Details on this clonotype: This could be a read error, since a much larger clone is one nucleotide away. J is TRBJ1-3 and V is TRBV2; no clear D. V lost 6 bases and J lost 4, with 16 bases in between. Germline V lookup: CDR1 SNHLY, CDR2 FYNNEI. The CDR3 sequence is 15 residues long. CDR3 sequence reads: CASSKGPTSGNTIYF. The CDR3 nucleotides are TGTGCCAGCAGCAAAGGTCCTACTTCAGGAAACACCATATATTTT.

This clonotype was recorded many times. An end of the junction differs from the germline gene, which may be a read error. The rearrangement joins TRBV7-9 to TRBJ1-2; the D gene is possibly TRBD1 (5 bases). This CDR3 region has 16 residues. CDR1 SEHNR and CDR2 FQNEAQ come from the germline V gene (reference sequence). The CDR3 DNA reads as TGTGCCAGCAGCCGGGACCGCTCAACTAGGCCCTATAGCTACACCTTC. Its translation is CASSRDRSTRPYSYTF.

This sequence joins TRBV14 and TRBJ1-6; TRBD1 might be the D (5 bases). The CDR3 is made up of 13 amino acids. Germline V CDR1 and CDR2: SGHDN, FVKESK. Trimming shortened V by 1 base and J by 14 bases, and 12 bases separated the two germline ends. The CDR3 is CASSQVGRGTLHF. As DNA, the CDR3 is TGTGCCAGCAGCCAAGTAGGGAGGGGCACCCTCCACTTT.